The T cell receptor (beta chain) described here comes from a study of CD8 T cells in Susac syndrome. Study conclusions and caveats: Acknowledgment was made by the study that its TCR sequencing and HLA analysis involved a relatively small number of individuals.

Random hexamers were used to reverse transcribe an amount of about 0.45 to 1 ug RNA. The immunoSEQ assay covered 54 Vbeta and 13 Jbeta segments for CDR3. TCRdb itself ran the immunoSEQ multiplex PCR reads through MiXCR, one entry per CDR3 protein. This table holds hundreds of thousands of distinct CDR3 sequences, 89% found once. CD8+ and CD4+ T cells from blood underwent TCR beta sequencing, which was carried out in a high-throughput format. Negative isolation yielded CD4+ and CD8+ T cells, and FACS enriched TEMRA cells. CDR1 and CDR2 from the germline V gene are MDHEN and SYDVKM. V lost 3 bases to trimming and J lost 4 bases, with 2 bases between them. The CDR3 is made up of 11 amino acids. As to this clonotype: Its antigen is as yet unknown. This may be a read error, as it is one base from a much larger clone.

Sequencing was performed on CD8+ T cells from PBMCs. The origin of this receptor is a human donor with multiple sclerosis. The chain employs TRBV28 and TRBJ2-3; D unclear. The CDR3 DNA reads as TGTGCCAGCAGTTTTTCAGATACGCAGTATTTT. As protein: CASSFSDTQYF.